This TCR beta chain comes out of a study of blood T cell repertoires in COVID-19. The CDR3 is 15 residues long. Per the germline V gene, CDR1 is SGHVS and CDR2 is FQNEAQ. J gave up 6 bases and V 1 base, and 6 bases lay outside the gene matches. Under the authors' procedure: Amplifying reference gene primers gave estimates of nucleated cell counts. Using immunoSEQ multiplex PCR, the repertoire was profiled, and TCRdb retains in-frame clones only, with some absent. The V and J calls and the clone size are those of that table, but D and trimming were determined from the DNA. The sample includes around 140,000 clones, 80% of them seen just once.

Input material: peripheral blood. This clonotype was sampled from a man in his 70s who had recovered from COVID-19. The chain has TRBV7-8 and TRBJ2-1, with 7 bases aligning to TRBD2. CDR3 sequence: CASSLELAVPNEQFF. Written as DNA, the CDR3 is TGTGCCAGCAGCTTAGAGCTAGCGGTCCCCAATGAGCAGTTCTTC.